This T cell receptor beta chain appears in the sequencing data of a study of CD8 T cells in ankylosing spondylitis. Notes on the study in general: Matched synovial fluid from ankylosing spondylitis patients was reported to be enriched for disease-linked clones. Typical of ankylosing spondylitis blood, it appeared, was a TCR beta motif of several highly homologous variants.

Quantitative 5'-RACE was performed with molecular barcodes, and it yielded the TCR beta libraries. TCRdb re-called the 5' RACE reads through MiXCR, storing one row per CDR3 protein. The repertoire holds just under 550,000 distinct CDR3 sequences, about 13% seen once, with 6.8% in the top ten. Germline values: CDR1 MNHNS, CDR2 SASEGT. The CDR3 has 13 amino acids. The V end lost 2 bases, the J end lost 9 bases, and 11 bases lay between the germline ends. This clonotype was detected a few times. Its matching antigen is unknown. V is TRBV6-1 and J is TRBJ2-1; D is ambiguous. This clonotype originated in a male donor with ankylosing spondylitis. The sequenced sample consisted of blood, either unsorted or a sorted T cell fraction (not recorded which). CDR3 sequence: CASSEISHSEQFF. As DNA, the CDR3 is TGTGCCAGCAGTGAAATTAGTCATAGTGAGCAGTTCTTC.